Each of the 17 T cell receptor beta chains below was sequenced from the same sample in a study of T cells after yellow fever vaccination. TCRdb re-called the 5' RACE reads with MiXCR, one entry per CDR3 protein. Seen here are a few hundred thousand distinct CDR3 sequences, roughly 6.2% observed once, and the top ten hold over 14%. The source material was PBMCs, sampled 5 days after the yellow fever booster vaccination. These receptors all stem from a young man who received the YFV17D yellow fever vaccine.

J is TRBJ2-3 and V is TRBV7-2, with 7 bases aligning to TRBD1. V was clipped by 10 bases and J by 1 base; unmatched bases: 11. CDR3 length equals 15 residues. Per the germline V gene, CDR1 is SGHTA and CDR2 is FQGNSA. CDR3 DNA sequence: TGTGCCACCGCGCAGGGGGTGTGGGGCACAGATACGCAGTATTTT. This codes for CATAQGVWGTDTQYF.

This clonotype was found many times. The chain links TRBV9 to TRBJ1-1; D is perhaps TRBD1 (6 bases). Germline V gene data show CDR1 as SGDLS and CDR2 as YYNGEE. This CDR3 has 13 residues. Trimming pared 4 bases from V and 12 bases from J, leaving 19 bases between. Here the CDR3 reads CASSPRQERVTFF. Here the CDR3 DNA reads TGTGCCAGCAGCCCGAGACAGGAGAGAGTAACTTTCTTT.

The genes are TRBV18 and TRBJ2-7, with TRBD1 as a possible D gene (6 bases). This CDR3 spans 15 amino acids. The germline V gene has CDR1 KGHSH and CDR2 LQKENI. Trimming cost V 0 bases and J 5 bases, with 14 bases left between them. The CDR3 DNA reads TGTGCCAGCTCACCACCGGGGGCGAGGCGGGACGAGCAGTACTTC. Amino acid sequence: CASSPPGARRDEQYF.

Of note for this clonotype: This may stem from a read error, because a much larger clone lies one nucleotide away. This sequence joins TRBV5-1 and TRBJ1-1; a weak D match, TRBD1 (6 bases). The V end was cut by 4 bases, the J end by 5 bases, with 15 bases between. Germline values: CDR1 SGHRS, CDR2 YFSETQ. The CDR3 runs to 14 residues. CDR3 amino acids: CASSGGRGVTEAFF. The CDR3 nucleotides are TGCGCCAGCAGCGGGGGGCGGGGTGTGACTGAAGCTTTCTTT.

This clonotype was picked up a small number of times. The chain is built from TRBV20-1 and TRBJ2-1; 14 nucleotides line up with TRBD2. Losses at the gene ends were 6 bases for V and 7 bases for J; bases not matched to a gene: 5. Germline V lookup: CDR1 DFQATT, CDR2 SNEGSKA (reference sequence). CDR3 length equals 14 residues. The CDR3 DNA follows: TGCAGTGCCGTGGGGACTAGCGGGAGTAATGAGCAGTTCTTC. Protein: CSAVGTSGSNEQFF.

The chain has TRBV9 and TRBJ2-1, with D maybe TRBD2 (7 bases). The V end was cut by 3 bases, the J end by 8 bases, with 21 bases between. The CDR3 contains 16 residues. Germline V gene sequence: CDR1 SGDLS, CDR2 YYNGEE. CDR3 sequence: CASSARGGSGKDEQFF. CDR3 DNA sequence: TGTGCCAGCAGCGCCCGCGGGGGCAGCGGTAAGGATGAGCAGTTCTTC.

This clonotype appeared many times. The chain couples TRBV10-3 to TRBJ1-1; no firm D call. The CDR3 extends over 13 amino acids. V gave up 0 bases and J gave up 9 bases, with 11 bases separating them. CDR1 and CDR2 from the germline V gene are ENHRY and SYGVKD. CDR3 DNA sequence: TGTGCCATCAGTGAGTCCCTCCTGGAAAAAGCTTTCTTT. Its protein product is CAISESLLEKAFF.

The V call is TRBV7-8, the J call TRBJ2-7; 8 nucleotides align to TRBD2. The CDR3 contains 14 residues. Germline loops: CDR1 SGHVS, CDR2 FQNEAQ. Trimming at V came to 3 bases and at J to 2 bases, leaving 3 bases not matched to a gene. This CDR3 reads CASSFGSGTYEQYF. Written as DNA, the CDR3 is TGTGCCAGCAGCTTTGGTAGCGGGACCTACGAGCAGTACTTC.

This clonotype was picked up many times. This chain connects TRBV6-1 to TRBJ1-2; D remains ambiguous. Germline V lookup: CDR1 MNHNS, CDR2 SASEGT. V was trimmed by 10 bases and J by 5 bases, leaving 14 bases between them. This CDR3 has 12 residues. CDR3 nucleotide sequence: TGTGCCACCCAAAAGTGGGAGTATGGCTACACCTTC. Its translation is CATQKWEYGYTF.

This clonotype was seen ten or more times. This chain joins TRBV12-3 or TRBV12-4 and TRBJ2-1, with TRBD1 identical over 8 bases. This CDR3 has 13 amino acids. With V trimmed by 6 bases and J by 6 bases, 4 bases remained unmatched. The CDR3 DNA is TGTGCCAGCAGGATACAGGGGGTCAATGAGCAGTTCTTC. It translates to CASRIQGVNEQFF.

This clonotype was seen many times. The V gene is TRBV23-1, the J gene TRBJ2-3; D is perhaps TRBD2 (6 bases). TRBV23-1 is designated an ORF whose function remains uncertain. Deletions cut 2 bases from V and 10 bases from J, with 16 bases between. The CDR3 is 14 residues long. The CDR3 loop is CASSQRPGSGAQYF. The CDR3 DNA is TGCGCCAGCAGTCAAAGACCAGGGTCGGGGGCGCAGTATTTT.

This clonotype was counted at least ten times. V gene TRBV7-2 combines with J gene TRBJ2-5; D gene ambiguous. The V and J ends lost 6 bases and 0 bases respectively, with 11 bases between them. Per the germline V gene, CDR1 is SGHTA and CDR2 is FQGNSA. The CDR3 length is 14 residues. For the CDR3, the DNA is TGTGCCAGCAGGCCAAGCCGGGACCAAGAGACCCAGTACTTC. Translating it yields CASRPSRDQETQYF.

This clonotype was seen a handful of times. The chain's CDR3 is CASSLAPSGTDIQYF. In nucleotides, the CDR3 is TGCGCCAGCAGCTTGGCCCCTAGCGGGACAGACATTCAGTACTTC. The chain combines TRBV5-1 with TRBJ2-4; 9 nucleotides line up with TRBD2. CDR1 is SGHRS and CDR2 is YFSETQ in the germline V gene. V trimming: 0 bases; J trimming: 8 bases; junction bases outside the gene matches: 6. The CDR3 spans 15 residues.

This clonotype was counted many times. The J gene is TRBJ1-2, the V gene TRBV20-1, with D hard to call. Germline V gene data show CDR1 as DFQATT and CDR2 as SNEGSKA (reference sequence). Between the trimmed V and J ends, which lost 1 base and 4 bases, there was a span of 16 bases. This CDR3 has 15 residues. As DNA, the CDR3 is TGCAGTGCTAGAGTCCGGTTTGGGTGGGGCTATGGCTACACCTTC. Amino acids: CSARVRFGWGYGYTF.

In its sample, this clonotype was seen a few times. This chain links TRBV24-1 with TRBJ1-4; D perhaps matches TRBD1 (5 bases). The V and J ends lost 4 bases and 3 bases respectively, with 11 bases between them. Germline V gene data show CDR1 as KGHDR and CDR2 as SFDVKD. The CDR3 covers 15 residues. In nucleotides, the CDR3 is TGTGCCACCAGTGACCCGAGGGGTGCTAATGAAAAACTGTTTTTT. It translates to CATSDPRGANEKLFF.

This clonotype was counted ten times or more. CDR3 nucleotides: TGCGCCAGCAGCCTTGGAGGATCCCAGCCCCAGCATTTT. It is translated as CASSLGGSQPQHF. This chain uses TRBV5-1 with TRBJ1-5; D gene uncertain. Trimming took off 4 bases at V and 7 bases at J, with 12 bases between the two ends. The CDR3 is made up of 13 amino acids. CDR1 and CDR2 from the germline V gene are SGHRS and YFSETQ.

This clonotype came up a few times. V is TRBV29-1 and J is TRBJ2-1; TRBD2 matches at 7 bases. CDR1 and CDR2 from the germline V gene are SQVTM and ANQGSEA. This CDR3 is built from 15 residues. The junction had 6 bases not matched to a gene; V was cut back by 1 base and J by 3 bases. The CDR3 reads CSVEGGGSRYNEQFF. The CDR3 nucleotides read TGCAGCGTTGAAGGGGGCGGGAGCCGCTACAATGAGCAGTTCTTC.